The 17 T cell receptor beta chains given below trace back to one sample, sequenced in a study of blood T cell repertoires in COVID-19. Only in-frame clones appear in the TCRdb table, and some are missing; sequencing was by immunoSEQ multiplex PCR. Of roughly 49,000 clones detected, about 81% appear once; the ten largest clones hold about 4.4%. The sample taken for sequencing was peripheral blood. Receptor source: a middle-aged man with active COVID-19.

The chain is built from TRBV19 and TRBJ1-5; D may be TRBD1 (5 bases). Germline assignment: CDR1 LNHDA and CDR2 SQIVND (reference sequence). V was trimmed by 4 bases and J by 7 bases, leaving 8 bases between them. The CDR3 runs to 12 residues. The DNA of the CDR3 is TGTGCCAGTAGTACTCGACAGCAGCCCCAGCATTTT. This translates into CASSTRQQPQHF. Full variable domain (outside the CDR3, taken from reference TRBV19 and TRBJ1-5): DGGITQSPKYLFRKEGQNVTLSCEQNLNHDAMYWYRQDPGQGLRLIYYSQIVNDFQKGDIAEGYSVSREKKESFPLTVTSAQKNPTAFYLCASSTRQQPQHFGDGTRLSIL.

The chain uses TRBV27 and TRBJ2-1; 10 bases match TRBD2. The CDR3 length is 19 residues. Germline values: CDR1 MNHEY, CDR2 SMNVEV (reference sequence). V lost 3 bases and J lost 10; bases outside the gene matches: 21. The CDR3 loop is CASSFSRGSGGPPAEEQFF. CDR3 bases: TGTGCCAGCAGTTTTTCCCGGGGTAGCGGGGGGCCTCCGGCAGAAGAGCAGTTCTTC.

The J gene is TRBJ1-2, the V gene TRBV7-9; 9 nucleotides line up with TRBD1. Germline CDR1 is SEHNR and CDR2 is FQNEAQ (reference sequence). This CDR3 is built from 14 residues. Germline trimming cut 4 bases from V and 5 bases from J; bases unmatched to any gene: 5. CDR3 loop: CASSYRDRAYGYTF. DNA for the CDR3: TGTGCCAGCAGCTACCGGGACAGGGCGTATGGCTACACCTTC.

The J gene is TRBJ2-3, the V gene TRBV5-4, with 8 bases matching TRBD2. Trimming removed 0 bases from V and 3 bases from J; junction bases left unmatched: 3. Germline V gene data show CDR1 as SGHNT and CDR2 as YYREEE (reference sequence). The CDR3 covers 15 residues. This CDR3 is CASSLAGGPTDTQYF. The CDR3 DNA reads TGTGCCAGCAGCTTGGCGGGGGGGCCAACAGATACGCAGTATTTT.

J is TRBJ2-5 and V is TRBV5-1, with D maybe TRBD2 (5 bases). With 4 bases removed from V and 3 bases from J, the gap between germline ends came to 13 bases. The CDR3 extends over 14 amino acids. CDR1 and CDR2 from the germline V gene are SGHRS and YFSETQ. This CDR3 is CASSLNTAEETQYF. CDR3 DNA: TGCGCCAGCAGCCTTAACACAGCGGAAGAGACCCAGTACTTC.

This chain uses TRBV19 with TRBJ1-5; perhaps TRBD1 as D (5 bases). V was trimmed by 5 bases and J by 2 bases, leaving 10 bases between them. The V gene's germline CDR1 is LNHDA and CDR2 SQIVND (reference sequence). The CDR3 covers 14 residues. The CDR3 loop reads CASSPREGNQPQHF. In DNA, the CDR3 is TGTGCCAGTAGTCCCAGGGAAGGCAATCAGCCCCAGCATTTT.

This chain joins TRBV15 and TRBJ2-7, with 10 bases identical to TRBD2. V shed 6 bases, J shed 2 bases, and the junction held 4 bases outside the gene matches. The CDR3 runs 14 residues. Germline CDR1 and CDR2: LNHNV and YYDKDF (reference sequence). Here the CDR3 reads CATRPSGGAYEQYF. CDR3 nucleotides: TGTGCCACCAGACCCAGCGGGGGGGCCTACGAGCAGTACTTC.

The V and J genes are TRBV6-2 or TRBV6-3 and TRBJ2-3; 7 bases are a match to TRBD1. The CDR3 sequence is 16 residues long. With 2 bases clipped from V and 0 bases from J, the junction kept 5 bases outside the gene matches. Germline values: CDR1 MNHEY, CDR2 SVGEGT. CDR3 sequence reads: CASSYGQVSSTDTQYF. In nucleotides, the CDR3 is TGTGCCAGCAGTTACGGACAGGTATCTAGCACAGATACGCAGTATTTT.

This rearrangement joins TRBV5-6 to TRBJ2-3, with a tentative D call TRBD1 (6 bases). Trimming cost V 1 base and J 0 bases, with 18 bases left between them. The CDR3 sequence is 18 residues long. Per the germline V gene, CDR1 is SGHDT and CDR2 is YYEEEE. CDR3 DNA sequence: TGTGCCAGCAGCTTGTGGGTCACAGGGTATGCTAGCACAGATACGCAGTATTTT. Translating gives CASSLWVTGYASTDTQYF. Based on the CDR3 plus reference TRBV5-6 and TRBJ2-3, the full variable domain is DAGVTQSPTHLIKTRGQQVTLRCSPKSGHDTVSWYQQALGQGPQFIFQYYEEEERQRGNFPDRFSGHQFPNYSSELNVNALLLGDSALYLCASSLWVTGYASTDTQYFGPGTRLTVL.

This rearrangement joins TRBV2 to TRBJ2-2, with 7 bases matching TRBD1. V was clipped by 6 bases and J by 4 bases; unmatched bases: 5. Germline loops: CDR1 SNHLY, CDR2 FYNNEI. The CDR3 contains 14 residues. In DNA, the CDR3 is TGTGCCAGCAGGACAGGGCGAGCCACCGGGGAGCTGTTTTTT. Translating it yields CASRTGRATGELFF.

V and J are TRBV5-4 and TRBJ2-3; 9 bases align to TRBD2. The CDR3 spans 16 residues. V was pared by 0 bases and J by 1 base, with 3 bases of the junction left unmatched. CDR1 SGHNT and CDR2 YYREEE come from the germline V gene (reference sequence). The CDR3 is CASSLGGGAGTDTQYF. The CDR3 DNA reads TGTGCCAGCAGCTTGGGCGGGGGGGCCGGCACAGATACGCAGTATTTT.

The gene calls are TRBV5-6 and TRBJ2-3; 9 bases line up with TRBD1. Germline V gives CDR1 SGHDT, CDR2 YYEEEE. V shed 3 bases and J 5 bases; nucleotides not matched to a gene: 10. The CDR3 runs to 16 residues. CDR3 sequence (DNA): TGTGCCAGCAGCTCCGGGACAGGGCTTGCCCTAGATACGCAGTATTTT. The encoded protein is CASSSGTGLALDTQYF.

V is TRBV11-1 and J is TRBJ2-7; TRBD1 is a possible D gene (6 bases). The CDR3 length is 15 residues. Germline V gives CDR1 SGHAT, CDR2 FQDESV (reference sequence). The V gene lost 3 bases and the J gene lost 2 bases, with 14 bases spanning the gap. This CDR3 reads CASSFSGTQTYEQYF. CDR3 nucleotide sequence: TGTGCCAGCAGCTTTTCCGGGACACAAACCTACGAGCAGTACTTC.

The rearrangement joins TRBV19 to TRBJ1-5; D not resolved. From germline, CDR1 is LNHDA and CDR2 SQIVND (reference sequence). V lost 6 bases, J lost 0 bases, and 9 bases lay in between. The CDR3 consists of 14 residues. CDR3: CASSRTFSNQPQHF. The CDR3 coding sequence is TGTGCCAGTAGCCGGACTTTTAGCAATCAGCCCCAGCATTTT. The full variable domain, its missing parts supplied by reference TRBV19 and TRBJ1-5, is DGGITQSPKYLFRKEGQNVTLSCEQNLNHDAMYWYRQDPGQGLRLIYYSQIVNDFQKGDIAEGYSVSREKKESFPLTVTSAQKNPTAFYLCASSRTFSNQPQHFGDGTRLSIL.

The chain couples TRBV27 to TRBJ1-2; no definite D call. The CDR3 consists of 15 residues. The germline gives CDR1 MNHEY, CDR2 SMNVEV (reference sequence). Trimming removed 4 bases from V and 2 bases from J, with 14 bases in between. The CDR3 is CASSSFSAGNYGYTF. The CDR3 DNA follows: TGTGCCAGCAGTTCCTTTTCTGCGGGCAACTATGGCTACACCTTC.

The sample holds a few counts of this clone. The CDR3 is CASSRLVSGSGVTYEQYF. In DNA form, the CDR3 reads TGCGCCAGCAGCCGTTTAGTCTCAGGGTCAGGTGTTACCTACGAGCAGTACTTC. The chain employs TRBV4-3 and TRBJ2-7; possibly TRBD1 for D (5 bases). CDR1 is LGHNA, CDR2 YSLEER, per germline. The CDR3 covers 18 residues. Deletions cut 4 bases from V and 2 bases from J, with 24 bases between.

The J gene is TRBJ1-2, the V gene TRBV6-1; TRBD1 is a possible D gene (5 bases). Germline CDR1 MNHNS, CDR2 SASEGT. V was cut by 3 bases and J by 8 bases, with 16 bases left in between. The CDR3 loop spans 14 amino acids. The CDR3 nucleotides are TGTGCCAGCAGTGAGGACCTGGGGGGAGGGGGCTACACCTTC. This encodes CASSEDLGGGGYTF.